This entry describes one TCR beta chain. Per germline, CDR1 MNHEY and CDR2 SVGEGT. The J segment lost 4 bases and the V segment lost 0 bases, leaving 16 bases of the junction unmatched. The CDR3 covers 19 residues. For the second PCR, which ran for about 7 to 11 cycles, a sample-barcoded 5' primer and a J-beta primer mix were used. Each CDR3 protein gets one entry after TCRdb re-called the 5' RACE reads with MiXCR. The profile shows hundreds of thousands of distinct CDR3 sequences, 58% of them singletons. This specimen comes from a study of blood T cells in healthy people across ages. What was sequenced was blood. The rearrangement joins TRBV6-2 or TRBV6-3 to TRBJ2-7; TRBD2 matches at 9 bases. The sequence derives from a man aged 25 to 40 in good health. The CDR3 loop reads CASSYSRVSGRTRTYEQYF. The CDR3 DNA reads TGTGCCAGCAGTTACTCGAGGGTCAGCGGGAGGACAAGGACGTACGAGCAGTACTTC.